The sequence of this TCR beta chain was determined in a study of shared clonotypes between healthy human individuals. Study background: The cohort comprised a couple of women and a few men. Their ages spanned 18 to 49 years. General study results and limits: Exclusively blood specimens were collected; tissue repertoires likely differ. The generation probabilities recorded for non-shared clonotypes fell below those of clonotypes shared by all four donors.

Generated by immunoSEQ multiplex PCR, the TCRdb table keeps only in-frame clones and is missing some. In the table there are some 1 million clones, about 80% of which are singletons. This clone was seen more than once but under ten times. The target antigen is unknown. The CDR3 loop spans 15 amino acids. Trimming cost V 3 bases and J 3 bases, with 11 bases left between them. Germline values: CDR1 SNHLY, CDR2 FYNNEI. The sample consisted of memory CD4+ T cells sorted from blood. Subset indicated: CD45RA-negative fraction. The TCR comes from a man between 18 and 29 years old in good health. The chain joins TRBV2 to TRBJ1-4; D not resolved. CDR3 in amino acids: CASSDGDKSNEKLFF. The CDR3 DNA reads TGTGCCAGCAGTGATGGTGACAAATCTAATGAAAAACTGTTTTTT.